This T cell receptor (beta chain) was observed in a study of T cells in Graves' hyperthyroidism and ophthalmopathy. For the study at large: Peripheral blood specimens were obtained at initial diagnosis, prior to any treatment.

This CDR3 is built from 14 residues. The V gene's germline CDR1 is LNHNV and CDR2 YYDKDF (reference sequence). V gave up 1 base and J gave up 9 bases, with 13 bases separating them. This clonotype was recorded at least ten times. Regions amplified from RNA transcripts were the TCR beta CDR3 regions. When the TCR CDR3 underwent first-round RT-PCR, the HTBI primer set was used. MiXCR, run by TCRdb on the multiplex PCR reads, gives a single entry per CDR3 protein. The data contain roughly 580,000 distinct CDR3 sequences, roughly 13% of them seen just once; the ten biggest clones take up less than 6%. Orbital computed tomography and thyroid ultrasound, together with serum TRAb and thyroxine and clinical symptoms, were used for diagnoses.

Sequenced: blood. The TCR originated in a woman in her twenties or thirties with Graves' hyperthyroidism that later progressed to Graves' ophthalmopathy. This chain uses TRBV15 with TRBJ2-1; D possibly uses TRBD1 or TRBD2 (7 bases each). The CDR3 reads CATSRGTGEGEQFF. Here the CDR3 DNA reads TGTGCCACCAGCAGAGGAACAGGGGAGGGTGAGCAGTTCTTC.